The clone carrying this TCR beta chain turned up a few times. Single viable CD3+CD4+CD8-CD45RO+ cells were sorted as the memory CD4+ T cells. This entry belongs to a study of memory CD4+ T cells and cytomegalovirus serostatus. Background on the study: This sample comes from healthy Belgian adults, under 10 CMV seropositive, 24 seronegative.

Original handling: After removing out-of-frame reads, 2 million to 2.5 million distinct TCRbeta sequences remained. Only in-frame clones appear in the TCRdb table, and some are missing; sequencing was by immunoSEQ multiplex PCR. V and J calls plus clone size are reproduced from that table; the DNA served to infer D and trimming. The table shows tens of thousands of clones, with about 70% occurring only once. Per germline, CDR1 SGHTA and CDR2 FQGNSA. The J segment lost 4 bases and the V segment lost 5 bases, leaving 5 bases of the junction unmatched. The CDR3 runs 13 residues. Sequencing was performed on memory CD4+ T cells from blood. The chain recombines TRBV7-2 with TRBJ2-7, with 7 bases identical to TRBD2. This TCR came from an adult in good health and CMV-seropositive. CDR3 nucleotides: TGTGCCAGCAGCATAGGACTAGATTACGAGCAGTACGTC. Amino acid sequence: CASSIGLDYEQYV.